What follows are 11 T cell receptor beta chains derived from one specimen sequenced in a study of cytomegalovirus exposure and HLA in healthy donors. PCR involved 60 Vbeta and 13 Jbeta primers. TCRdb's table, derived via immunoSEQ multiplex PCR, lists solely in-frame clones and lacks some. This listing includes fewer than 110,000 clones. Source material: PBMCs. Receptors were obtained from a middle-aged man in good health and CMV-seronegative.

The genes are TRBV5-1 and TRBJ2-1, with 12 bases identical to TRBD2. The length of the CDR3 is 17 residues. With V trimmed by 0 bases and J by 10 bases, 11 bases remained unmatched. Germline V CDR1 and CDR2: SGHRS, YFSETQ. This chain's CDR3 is CASSLGTSGIIAREQFF. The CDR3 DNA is TGCGCCAGCAGCTTGGGGACTAGCGGGATCATAGCCAGGGAGCAGTTCTTC.

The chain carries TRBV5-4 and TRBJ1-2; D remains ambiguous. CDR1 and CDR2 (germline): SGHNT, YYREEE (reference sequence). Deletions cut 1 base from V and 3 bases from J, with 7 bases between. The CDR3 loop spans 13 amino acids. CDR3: CASSLITDYGYTF. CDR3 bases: TGTGCCAGCAGCTTGATAACGGACTATGGCTACACCTTC.

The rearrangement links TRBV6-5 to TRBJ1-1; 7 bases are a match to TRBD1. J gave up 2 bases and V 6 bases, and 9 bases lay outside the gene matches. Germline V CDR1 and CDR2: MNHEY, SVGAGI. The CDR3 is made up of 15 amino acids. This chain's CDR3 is CASSPLGGRNTEAFF. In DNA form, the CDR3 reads TGTGCCAGCAGCCCCCTAGGGGGCCGAAACACTGAAGCTTTCTTT.

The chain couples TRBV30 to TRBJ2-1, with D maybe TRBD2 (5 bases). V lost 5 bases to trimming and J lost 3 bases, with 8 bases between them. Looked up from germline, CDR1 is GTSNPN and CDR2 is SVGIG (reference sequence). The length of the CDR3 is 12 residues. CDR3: CAWADYYNEQFF. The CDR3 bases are TGTGCCTGGGCAGACTACTACAATGAGCAGTTCTTC. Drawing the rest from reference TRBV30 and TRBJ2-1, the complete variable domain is SQTIHQWPATLVQPVGSPLSLECTVEGTSNPNLYWYRQAAGRGLQLLFYSVGIGQISSEVPQNLSASRPQDRQFILSSKKLLLSDSGFYLCAWADYYNEQFFGPGTRLTVL.

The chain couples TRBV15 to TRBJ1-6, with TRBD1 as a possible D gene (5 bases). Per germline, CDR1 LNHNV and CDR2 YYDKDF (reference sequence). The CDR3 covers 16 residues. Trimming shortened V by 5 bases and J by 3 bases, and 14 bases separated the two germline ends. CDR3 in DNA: TGTGCCACCAGCCAGGACACGGCCGACTATAATTCACCCCTCCACTTT. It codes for CATSQDTADYNSPLHF.

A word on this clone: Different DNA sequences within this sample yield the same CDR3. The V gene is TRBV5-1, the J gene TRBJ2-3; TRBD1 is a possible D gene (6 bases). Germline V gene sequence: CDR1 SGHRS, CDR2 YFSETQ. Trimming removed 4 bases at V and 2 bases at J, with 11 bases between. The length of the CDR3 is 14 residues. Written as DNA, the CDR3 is TGCGCCAGCAGCATAGGACAGACCACAGATACGCAGTATTTT. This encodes CASSIGQTTDTQYF.

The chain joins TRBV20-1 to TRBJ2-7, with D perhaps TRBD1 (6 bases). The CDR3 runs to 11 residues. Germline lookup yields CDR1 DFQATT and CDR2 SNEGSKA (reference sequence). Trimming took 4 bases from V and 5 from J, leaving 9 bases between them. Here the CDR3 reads CSAIWDNEQYF. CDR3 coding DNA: TGCAGTGCTATTTGGGACAACGAGCAGTACTTC.

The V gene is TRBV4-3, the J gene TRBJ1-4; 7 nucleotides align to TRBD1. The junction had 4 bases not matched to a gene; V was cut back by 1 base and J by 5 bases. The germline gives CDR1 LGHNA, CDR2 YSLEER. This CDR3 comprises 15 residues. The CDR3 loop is CASSQGQGVNEKLFF. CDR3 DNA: TGCGCCAGCAGCCAAGGTCAGGGGGTGAATGAAAAACTGTTTTTT.

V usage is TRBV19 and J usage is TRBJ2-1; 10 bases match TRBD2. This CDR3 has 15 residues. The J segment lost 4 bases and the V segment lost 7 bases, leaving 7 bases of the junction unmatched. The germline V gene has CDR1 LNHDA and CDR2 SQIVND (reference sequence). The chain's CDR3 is CASTEREGFYNEQFF. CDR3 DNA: TGTGCCAGTACCGAGCGGGAGGGATTTTACAATGAGCAGTTCTTC.

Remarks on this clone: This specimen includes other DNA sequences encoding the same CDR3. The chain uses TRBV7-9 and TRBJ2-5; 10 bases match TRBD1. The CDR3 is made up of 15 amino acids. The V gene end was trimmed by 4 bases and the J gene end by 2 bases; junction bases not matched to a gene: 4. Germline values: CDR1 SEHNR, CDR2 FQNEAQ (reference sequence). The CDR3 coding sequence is TGTGCCAGCAGCTCCAGGACAGGGGGGCAAGAGACCCAGTACTTC. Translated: CASSSRTGGQETQYF.

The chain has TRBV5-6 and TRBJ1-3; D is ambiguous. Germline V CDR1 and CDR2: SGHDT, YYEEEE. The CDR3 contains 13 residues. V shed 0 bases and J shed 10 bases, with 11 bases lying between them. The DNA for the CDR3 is TGTGCCAGCAGCTTGGGGTGGCAGCGGACCATATATTTT. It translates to CASSLGWQRTIYF.